This T cell receptor (beta chain) was recorded in a study of blood T cell repertoires in COVID-19. For the study at large: Samples of COVID-19 (acute and convalescent) were obtained from the United States, Italy and Spain. The cDNA or gDNA used as material had been derived from T cells, B-cell-depleted T cells, or PBMCs.

Per the study methods: Amplification of reference gene primers provided the estimated nucleated cell counts. Sequencing used immunoSEQ multiplex PCR; TCRdb keeps in-frame clones, though not all of them. Clone size and the V and J calls come from that table; the DNA yielded D and trimming. The sample lists fewer than 250,000 clones, around four fifths occurring once. V lost 0 bases and J 9 bases, leaving 15 bases between the germline ends. Germline lookup yields CDR1 LNHNV and CDR2 YYDKDF (reference sequence). The CDR3 is made up of 15 amino acids. The sequencing input was peripheral blood. The clonotype originates from a woman between 65 and 79 years old with acute or convalescent COVID-19. This chain uses TRBV15 with TRBJ2-1; TRBD1 might be the D (5 bases). The CDR3 nucleotides are TGTGCCACCAGCAGAGATACAGGTTTCTCCGCTGAGCAGTTCTTC. Translating gives CATSRDTGFSAEQFF.